This TCR beta chain was recorded in a study of molecular identifiers for immune sequencing clone quantification. Sample share makes this clonotype medium-sized. Trimming removed 3 bases from V and 8 bases from J, with 17 bases in between. Germline V lookup: CDR1 SGHTA, CDR2 FQGNSA. The CDR3 extends over 15 amino acids. In TCRdb, the PCR reads were re-called with MiXCR into one record per CDR3 protein. The sample shows approximately 20,000 distinct CDR3 sequences, around 23% of them seen only once. This chain uses TRBV7-2 with TRBJ2-4, with D perhaps matching TRBD2 (6 bases). This TCR came from a human donor in good health. Some libraries in this study had Jurkat cell RNA spiked in. Material: naive CD8+ T cells from blood, with Jurkat cell RNA spiked in. Indicated subset: FACS-sorted CD8+CD4-CCR7+CD45RA+ naive T cells. In DNA, the CDR3 is TGTGCCAGCAGCTTCCCCACGGGAGCGATGGACATTCAGTACTTC. Residues: CASSFPTGAMDIQYF.